These T cell receptor beta chains were read from a single sample in a study of cytomegalovirus exposure and HLA in healthy donors. TCRdb keeps only in-frame clones here, not all; method: immunoSEQ multiplex PCR. This sample has 170,000 or so clones; 75% to 90% occur once, and the top ten carry roughly 0.7%. Sequences were obtained from PBMCs. The receptors here all came from a boy aged 5-17 years in good health and CMV-seronegative. Both conserved end residues are part of each CDR3. Each record gives: clone size, D gene, J gene, V gene, CDR3 DNA, CDR3 protein. A D gene is named only where the DNA matches it firmly. Size is stated for part of the rows, as once, few or many counts, or as a class when the clone is expanded.

clone_size: -; d_call: -; j_call: TRBJ1-2; v_call: TRBV19; cdr3_nt: TGTGCCAGTAGTAGGTACGGCTATGGCTACACCTTC; cdr3_aa: CASSRYGYGYTF
clone_size: -; d_call: TRBD1; j_call: TRBJ2-7; v_call: TRBV10-3; cdr3_nt: TGTGCCATCAGTGAGCTGGGGACAGGGAGTGCCTACGAGCAGTACTTC; cdr3_aa: CAISELGTGSAYEQYF
clone_size: -; d_call: -; j_call: TRBJ2-7; v_call: TRBV5-6; cdr3_nt: TGTGCCAGCAGCTCCTATCGCCAGGGGAAATACGAGCAGTACTTC; cdr3_aa: CASSSYRQGKYEQYF
clone_size: few; d_call: -; j_call: TRBJ1-2; v_call: TRBV4-1; cdr3_nt: TGCGCCAGCAGCCAAGTTGACAGGCCGCACTACACCTTC; cdr3_aa: CASSQVDRPHYTF
clone_size: -; d_call: -; j_call: TRBJ2-1; v_call: TRBV11-3; cdr3_nt: TGTGCCAGCAGCCCTGCCAGGGTTAAGAATTGGAATGAGCAGTTCTTC; cdr3_aa: CASSPARVKNWNEQFF
clone_size: once; d_call: TRBD2; j_call: TRBJ2-5; v_call: TRBV7-9; cdr3_nt: TGTGCCAGCAGCTTAATAACACTAGCGGGATCCCCGGGAGAGACCCAGTACTTC; cdr3_aa: CASSLITLAGSPGETQYF
clone_size: -; d_call: TRBD2; j_call: TRBJ2-1; v_call: TRBV6-4; cdr3_nt: TGTGCCAGCGGTACTAGCGGGGGCTTCAATGAGCAGTTCTTC; cdr3_aa: CASGTSGGFNEQFF
clone_size: -; d_call: -; j_call: TRBJ1-5; v_call: TRBV10-3; cdr3_nt: TGTGCCATCCGCGAGGATGAGGGCCGTCAGCCCCAGCATTTT; cdr3_aa: CAIREDEGRQPQHF
clone_size: -; d_call: -; j_call: TRBJ1-1; v_call: TRBV5-1; cdr3_nt: TGCGCCAGCAGCATACCGGGACAGAACACTGAAGCTTTCTTT; cdr3_aa: CASSIPGQNTEAFF
clone_size: -; d_call: TRBD2; j_call: TRBJ2-3; v_call: TRBV7-2; cdr3_nt: TGTGCCAGCAGCCCCAACCAGCGGGAGCAAGATACGCAGTATTTT; cdr3_aa: CASSPNQREQDTQYF
clone_size: -; d_call: TRBD2; j_call: TRBJ2-1; v_call: TRBV18; cdr3_nt: TGTGCCAGCTCACCAGAGCACCTAGCGGGAGGAGGTAATGAGCAGTTCTTC; cdr3_aa: CASSPEHLAGGGNEQFF
clone_size: -; d_call: -; j_call: TRBJ2-3; v_call: TRBV7-2; cdr3_nt: TGTGCCAGCAGCTTGGGGGGGCGGGGATTCACAGATACGCAGTATTTT; cdr3_aa: CASSLGGRGFTDTQYF
clone_size: -; d_call: -; j_call: TRBJ2-7; v_call: TRBV6-1; cdr3_nt: TGTGCCAGCAGTGAAAGCGAGACAGCATCCTACGAGCAGTACTTC; cdr3_aa: CASSESETASYEQYF
clone_size: -; d_call: -; j_call: TRBJ1-4; v_call: TRBV2; cdr3_nt: TGTGCCAGCAGCGAGGTTGGTAATGAAAAACTGTTTTTT; cdr3_aa: CASSEVGNEKLFF
clone_size: -; d_call: TRBD1; j_call: TRBJ1-4; v_call: TRBV13; cdr3_nt: TGTGCCAGCAGCTTCGCTACAGGGGGTCGCGAAAAACTGTTTTTT; cdr3_aa: CASSFATGGREKLFF
clone_size: -; d_call: -; j_call: TRBJ1-5; v_call: TRBV6-5; cdr3_nt: TGTGCCAGCAGTCTAAGTCCCGAGAGTCAGCCCCAGCATTTT; cdr3_aa: CASSLSPESQPQHF
clone_size: -; d_call: TRBD1; j_call: TRBJ1-1; v_call: TRBV5-5; cdr3_nt: TGTGCCAGCAGCCGCGAGGGGGTACAGGGGCTGAACACTGAAGCTTTCTTT; cdr3_aa: CASSREGVQGLNTEAFF
clone_size: -; d_call: -; j_call: TRBJ1-5; v_call: TRBV15; cdr3_nt: TGTGCCACCAGAAGCAGGGTGGGGTCATGGCAGCCCCAGCATTTT; cdr3_aa: CATRSRVGSWQPQHF
clone_size: -; d_call: -; j_call: TRBJ1-2; v_call: TRBV2; cdr3_nt: TGTGCCAGCAGTGACTCCGGCGGTAACTATGGCTACACCTTC; cdr3_aa: CASSDSGGNYGYTF
clone_size: -; d_call: TRBD2; j_call: TRBJ2-3; v_call: TRBV13; cdr3_nt: TGTGCCAGCAGTGGACGCGGGGGAAATACGCAGTATTTT; cdr3_aa: CASSGRGGNTQYF
clone_size: -; d_call: -; j_call: TRBJ2-5; v_call: TRBV19; cdr3_nt: TGTGCCAGTAGTAAGTTGGGGCAGGGAAGTCTACAAGAGACCCAGTACTTC; cdr3_aa: CASSKLGQGSLQETQYF
clone_size: -; d_call: -; j_call: TRBJ1-4; v_call: TRBV7-9; cdr3_nt: TGTGCCAGCAGCACGTTGCGAGGTGAAAAACTGTTTTTT; cdr3_aa: CASSTLRGEKLFF
clone_size: -; d_call: -; j_call: TRBJ2-2; v_call: TRBV9; cdr3_nt: TGTGCCAGCAGCGTTCAGGGGATGGGTACCGGGGAGCTGTTTTTT; cdr3_aa: CASSVQGMGTGELFF
clone_size: few; d_call: TRBD1; j_call: TRBJ1-5; v_call: TRBV18; cdr3_nt: TGTGCCAGCTCACCACCGGGACAGGCGCTCTATAGCAATCAGCCCCAGCATTTT; cdr3_aa: CASSPPGQALYSNQPQHF
clone_size: -; d_call: -; j_call: TRBJ1-5; v_call: TRBV30; cdr3_nt: TGTGCCTGGAGTGTACGGGGGGATCAGCCCCAGCATTTT; cdr3_aa: CAWSVRGDQPQHF
clone_size: -; d_call: TRBD2; j_call: TRBJ2-3; v_call: TRBV9; cdr3_nt: TGTGCCAGCAGCGTAGAGCCAGCGGGGGGCACAGATACGCAGTATTTT; cdr3_aa: CASSVEPAGGTDTQYF